This T cell receptor (beta chain) was retrieved from a study of regulatory T cells in long-lasting Graves disease. This clonotype was detected many times. The time point denotes: persistent/refractory GD, antithyroid drugs over 5 years with positive TRAb. Making the TCR library involved RNA that had been extracted from PBMCs. CDR3 length: 15 amino acids. Trimming took 1 base from V and 0 from J, leaving 8 bases between them. Germline CDR1 reads SGHRS; CDR2 reads YFSETQ. According to the study, TCR beta libraries were built with iRepertoire HTBI primers and CDR3-region Arm-PCR. From the multiplex PCR reads, TCRdb called clonotypes with MiXCR, one entry per CDR3 protein. Of about 300,000 distinct CDR3 sequences listed, roughly a fifth are singletons.

The sequence derives from a female donor with Graves disease. The sample in question was peripheral blood mononuclear cells (PBMCs), obtained when the disease was refractory, from a patient treated with antithyroid drugs. The chain links TRBV5-1 to TRBJ1-5; weak D call: TRBD1 (6 bases). CDR3 loop: CASSLSGASNQPQHF. CDR3 coding DNA: TGCGCCAGCAGCTTGTCAGGGGCTAGCAATCAGCCCCAGCATTTT.